This T cell receptor (beta chain) was sequenced in a study of T cell responses to AZD1222 COVID-19 vaccine (dated by TCRdb to the early 2020s). With respect to the entire study: AZD1222 recipients whose second dose came at about 4 weeks and those whose second dose came at about 12 weeks were combined into one group, since spike-specific TCR depth and breadth did not differ between the two schedules. Trial participants were enrolled by age into 18-55, 56-69 and 70-plus year subgroups, with roughly 150, 30 and 60 TCR-sequenced participants respectively. TCR sequencing covered about 230 trial participants: around 210 given two doses of AZD1222 and approximately 25 given two doses of MenACWY control vaccine.

The study at large found these results: Conclusions about previously exposed vaccinees were limited because only 5 or 6 AZD1222 recipients were SARS-CoV-2 seropositive at baseline. The 56-69-year group was small, and its depth increase did not reach significance, likely because of low power. Epitopes outside the regions mutated in the B.1.351 and B.1.1.7 variants were reportedly recognized by nearly half of the unique spike-specific TCRs. Most participants were white British and females outnumbered males, and the authors suggested that clonal diversity may have been underestimated. Because no samples from the day 14 peak response were available, repertoires could be characterized only after the peak T cell response. Vaccine-associated CD4 TCRs spanned the whole spike protein, with dominant responses in regions 160-218 and 743-854. After two AZD1222 doses, both the breadth and the depth of spike-specific TCRs were significantly higher than at day 0 and than in MenACWY recipients.

The time point label of this sample denotes: baseline before first vaccination. Samples from vaccinated people were obtained from the UK trials COV001 and COV002, which included a single-blind randomized controlled phase 2/3 trial of AZD1222 (ChAdOx1 nCoV-19) in healthy adults. For TCRbeta chain sequencing, PBMC samples from trial participants were taken at day 0 and at day 28 after the second dose. The CDR3 regions of human TCRbeta chains were analyzed by immunosequencing. The paper's processing steps were these. Repertoire TCRs were matched against a reference library of SARS-CoV-2-specific TCRs generated with the MIRA antigen-specificity platform. Breadth was defined as the fraction of unique TCRs that were SARS-CoV-2-associated. Depth was defined as the fraction of total T cells that were SARS-CoV-2-associated. Using the MIRA data, every spike-specific TCR was mapped to the spike region that the TCR reacted to and assigned to either a CD4 or a CD8 class. Log10-transformed breadth and depth values were compared by one-way ANOVA with Sidak's multiple comparisons tests. TCRdb took over this immuneACCESS table, retaining in-frame rearrangements with V and J assigned. Such tables are incomplete; in checked studies, under half of the missing clones stem from an unresolved V gene, and the remainder is unexplained. The V and J calls and clone size come from that table; D and trimming were worked out from the DNA. The sample yields approximately 90,000 clones; roughly nine tenths were counted once. Together, the top ten hold approximately 3.7% of the sample.

Counted from cysteine to phenylalanine, this CDR3 has 14 amino acids. The entry retains the CDR3 DNA only, 42 bases that are in frame from base 1. V gives up 5 bases and J gives up 4 bases, and the segment between their germline ends measures 12 bases. As encoded in the germline V gene (reference sequence), CDR1 is LNHNV while CDR2 is YYDKDF. Concerning this clone: Its cognate antigen has yet to be identified. Within one base of it there is no much larger clone, and no base qualities were kept. Other DNA sequences from this sample encode an identical CDR3 as well.

The specimen comprised peripheral blood, sampled on day 0 of AZD1222 vaccination. This sequence uses TRBV15 and TRBJ1-5; no D gene can be assigned with confidence. The sequence was collected from an adult in good health. This receptor carries the CDR3 CATSSRAGNQPQHF. The nucleotides are TGTGCCACCAGCTCCCGGGCTGGTAATCAGCCCCAGCATTTT. Where the CDR3 stops, the reference TRBV15 and TRBJ1-5 genes take over; the full variable domain is DAMVIQNPRYQVTQFGKPVTLSCSQTLNHNVMYWYQQKSSQAPKLLFHYYDKDFNNEADTPDNFQSRRPNTSFCFLDIRSPGLGDTAMYLCATSSRAGNQPQHFGDGTRLSIL.